The clone carrying this TCR beta chain has ten or more counts. The sample comes from a study of read filtering for tumor transcriptome and immune sequencing. From around 440 ng of RNA, a library with molecular barcoded alpha/delta and beta/gamma adaptors was made. TCRdb re-called the reads through MiXCR, storing one row per CDR3 protein. The data hold 35,000 to 50,000 distinct CDR3 sequences, with 15% to 20% observed a single time. There are 18 residues in the CDR3. Trimming took 3 bases from V and 0 from J; bases not matched to a gene: 5. Germline CDR1 and CDR2: KGHSH and LQKENI. The material sequenced was a population of CD138-negative cells sorted from bone marrow. This TCR was sampled from a donor at least 40 years old with multiple myeloma. This rearrangement joins TRBV18 to TRBJ2-6, with TRBD1 identical over 10 bases. The CDR3 is CASSPRQGAGSGANVLTF. CDR3 DNA sequence: TGTGCCAGCTCACCCCGACAGGGGGCCGGCTCTGGGGCCAACGTCCTGACTTTC.